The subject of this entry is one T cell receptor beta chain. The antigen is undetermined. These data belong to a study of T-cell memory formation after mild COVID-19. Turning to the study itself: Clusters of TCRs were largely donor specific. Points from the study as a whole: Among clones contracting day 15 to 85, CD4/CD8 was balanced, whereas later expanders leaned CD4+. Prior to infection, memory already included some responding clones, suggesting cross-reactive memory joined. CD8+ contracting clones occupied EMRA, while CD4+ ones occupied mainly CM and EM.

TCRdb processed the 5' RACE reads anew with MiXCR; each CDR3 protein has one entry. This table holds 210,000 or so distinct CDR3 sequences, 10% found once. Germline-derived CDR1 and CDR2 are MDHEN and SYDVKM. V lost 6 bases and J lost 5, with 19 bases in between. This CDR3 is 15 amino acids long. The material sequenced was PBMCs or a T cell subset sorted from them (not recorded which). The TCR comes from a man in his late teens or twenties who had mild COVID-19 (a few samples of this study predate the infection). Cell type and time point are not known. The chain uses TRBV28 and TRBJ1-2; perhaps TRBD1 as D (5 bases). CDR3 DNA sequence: TGTGCCAGCAGCCTCCCCCCCGGGACCCTGTATGGCTACACCTTC. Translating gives CASSLPPGTLYGYTF.